The source of this T cell receptor beta chain is a study of shared clonotypes between healthy human individuals. The CDR3 is 15 residues long. With V trimmed by 2 bases and J by 5 bases, 8 bases remained unmatched. Germline V lookup: CDR1 SGHRS, CDR2 YFSETQ. Overall study findings and caveats: Sequencing depth was predicted to influence how clonotypes are shared among donors. Generation probability values for non-shared clonotypes were lower than those for clonotypes shared by all four donors.

A word on this clone: What it recognizes is unknown.

Generated by immunoSEQ multiplex PCR, the TCRdb table keeps only in-frame clones and is missing some. This table holds about 2.4 million clones, approximately 94% found once. Material: naive CD4+ T cells from PBMCs. Subset described: CD45RA+ positively selected. The sequence came from a man younger than 30 in good health. Some clones in this sample may be carry-over from other donors' samples. J is TRBJ2-3 and V is TRBV5-1; 7 bases match TRBD2. The CDR3 DNA is TGCGCCAGCAGCTTTGTAGCGGGCGAGGAAGATACGCAGTATTTT. Translated: CASSFVAGEEDTQYF.